The sequence of this T cell receptor beta chain was determined in a study of blood T cell repertoires in COVID-19. The CDR3 covers 14 residues. Looked up from germline, CDR1 is MNHEY and CDR2 is SVGAGI. After removal of 5 bases from V and 4 bases from J, the junction contained 6 bases not matched to a gene. The study drew participants aged roughly 18 to 95 years from some 23 US areas. Cohort assignment relied on participant-reported clinical history. The protocol was immunoSEQ multiplex PCR, while the TCRdb copy is restricted to in-frame clones and leaves out a portion. The data contain 180,000 or so clones, around 88% of them singletons.

The TCR comes from a woman aged 50 to 65 in a cohort exposed to, infected with or recovered from COVID-19 (not recorded which). Sample: PBMCs or T cells enriched from blood (not recorded which). V and J are TRBV6-5 and TRBJ2-7; 9 bases match TRBD2. The CDR3 bases are TGTGCCAGCAGTCCCGCGGGGGGGCCTTACGAGCAGTACTTC. It codes for CASSPAGGPYEQYF.